This TCR beta chain is from a study of shared clonotypes between healthy human individuals. Division of CD4+ cells produced a CD45RA+ naive subset and a CD45RA-negative memory subset. Overall study results and limits: The naive CD4 repertoires of a handful of donors were compared, and approximately 4.5% of clonotypes were shared. The expectation was that sequencing depth would affect clonotype sharing among donors.

Regarding this clone: The target antigen is unknown.

TCRdb keeps only in-frame clones here, not all; method: immunoSEQ multiplex PCR. The sample yields 190,000 or so clones, approximately 95% seen once. This receptor was taken from a woman aged 25 to 39 in good health. Sequenced: naive CD4+ T cells sorted from blood. Subset reported: CD45RA+ positively selected.

CDR3 amino acids: CASGPGGEGNYEQYF. CDR3 DNA sequence: TGTGCCAGCGGGCCCGGGGGCGAGGGGAACTACGAGCAGTACTTC. The J gene is TRBJ2-7, the V gene TRBV28; TRBD1 or TRBD2 may be the D gene (6 bases each). CDR1 is MDHEN and CDR2 is SYDVKM in the germline V gene. V was cut by 8 bases and J by 3 bases, with 20 bases left in between. The CDR3 consists of 15 residues.